The 6 T cell receptor beta chains below come from one sample, sequenced in a study of shared clonotypes between healthy human individuals. TCRdb's copy holds only in-frame clones and misses some; the assay was immunoSEQ multiplex PCR. Seen here are 2 million to 2.5 million clones, 95% observed once, and the top ten hold roughly 0.13%. Sequences were obtained from naive CD4+ T cells sorted from blood. Noted subset: CD45RA+ positively selected. The receptor source for this set is a young man in good health.

This chain uses TRBV9 with TRBJ1-1, with D possibly matching TRBD1 (5 bases). This CDR3 spans 14 amino acids. Germline assignment: CDR1 SGDLS and CDR2 YYNGEE. The V and J ends lost 3 bases and 3 bases respectively, with 12 bases between them. CDR3 region: CASSDGDGYTEAFF. CDR3 in DNA: TGTGCCAGCAGCGACGGGGACGGGTACACTGAAGCTTTCTTT.

The chain couples TRBV6-5 to TRBJ2-7; D is perhaps TRBD1 or TRBD2 (5 bases each). The V gene lost 8 bases and the J gene lost 6 bases, with 14 bases spanning the gap. Germline lookup yields CDR1 MNHEY and CDR2 SVGAGI. The CDR3 is made up of 12 amino acids. The CDR3 sequence: CASWRQGLEQYF. Here the CDR3 DNA reads TGTGCCAGCTGGAGGCAGGGCCTCGAGCAGTACTTC.

The chain couples TRBV20-1 to TRBJ2-1, with 7 positions matching TRBD2. The CDR3 length is 10 residues. Per the germline V gene, CDR1 is DFQATT and CDR2 is SNEGSKA (reference sequence). V was clipped by 1 base and J by 13 bases; unmatched bases: 1. The CDR3 bases are TGCAGTGCTAGAGGGGACTACCAGTTCTTC. Its translation: CSARGDYQFF.

The chain carries TRBV7-3 and TRBJ2-1; 14 bases match TRBD2. Looked up from germline, CDR1 is SGHTA and CDR2 is FQGTGA. The J segment lost 0 bases and the V segment lost 1 base, leaving 11 bases of the junction unmatched. The CDR3 spans 21 residues. This chain's CDR3 is CASSLSPGLAGGLPSYNEQFF. The CDR3 bases are TGTGCCAGCAGCTTAAGCCCCGGACTAGCGGGGGGCCTTCCCTCCTACAATGAGCAGTTCTTC.

The chain links TRBV28 to TRBJ1-6; TRBD1 matches at 9 bases. The CDR3 totals 22 residues. Trimming removed 2 bases from V and 7 bases from J; junction bases left unmatched: 24. Germline values: CDR1 MDHEN, CDR2 SYDVKM. CDR3 sequence (DNA): TGTGCCAGCAGTTTAGTGGCCCCCGGGACAGGGCCTAATCCCCCTCTCAATTCACCCCTCCACTTT. Protein: CASSLVAPGTGPNPPLNSPLHF. The variable domain in full, with the rest retrieved from reference TRBV28 and TRBJ1-6, is DVKVTQSSRYLVKRTGEKVFLECVQDMDHENMFWYRQDPGLGLRLIYFSYDVKMKEKGDIPEGYSVSREKKERFSLILESASTNQTSMYLCASSLVAPGTGPNPPLNSPLHFGNGTRLTVT.

The chain employs TRBV28 and TRBJ1-6, with D uncertain. Trimming removed 6 bases at V and 10 bases at J, with 19 bases between. The CDR3 is made up of 15 amino acids. CDR1 MDHEN and CDR2 SYDVKM come from the germline V gene. The CDR3 DNA sequence: TGTGCCAGCAGCGCGCGGCAGGCAGTTTTCTCACCCCTCCACTTT. This sequence encodes CASSARQAVFSPLHF. Filled out from reference TRBV28 and TRBJ1-6, the complete variable domain reads DVKVTQSSRYLVKRTGEKVFLECVQDMDHENMFWYRQDPGLGLRLIYFSYDVKMKEKGDIPEGYSVSREKKERFSLILESASTNQTSMYLCASSARQAVFSPLHFGNGTRLTVT.